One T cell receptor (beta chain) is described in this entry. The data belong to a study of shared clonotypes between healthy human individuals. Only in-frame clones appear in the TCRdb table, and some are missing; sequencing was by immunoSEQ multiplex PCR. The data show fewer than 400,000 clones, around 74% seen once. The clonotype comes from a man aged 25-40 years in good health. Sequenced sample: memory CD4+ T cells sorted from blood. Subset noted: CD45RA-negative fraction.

CDR3 bases: TGTGCCAGCAGTGAAGTTGCGGGACAGCCATATGGCTACACCTTC. Protein: CASSEVAGQPYGYTF. The chain has TRBV6-1 and TRBJ1-2; TRBD1 aligns across 7 bases. Germline CDR1 is MNHNS and CDR2 is SASEGT. The CDR3 is 15 residues long. The J segment lost 5 bases and the V segment lost 1 base, leaving 7 bases of the junction unmatched.